The 9 T cell receptor beta chains given below trace back to one sample, sequenced in a study of memory CD4+ T cells and cytomegalovirus serostatus. Only in-frame clones appear in the TCRdb table, and some are missing; sequencing was by immunoSEQ multiplex PCR. The sample records about 39,000 clones, around 78% being singletons. The sort gate was single viable CD3+CD4+CD8-CD45RO+ cells for memory CD4+ T cells. Sequencing was carried out using memory CD4+ T cells from blood. The receptors originated from an adult in good health and CMV-seronegative.

The chain links TRBV18 to TRBJ2-5; D gene ambiguous. The germline CDR1 and CDR2 sequences are KGHSH and LQKENI. Trimming pared 0 bases from V and 2 bases from J, leaving 7 bases between. This CDR3 has 14 amino acids. The CDR3 DNA is TGTGCCAGCTCACCACCTTCACGGCAAGAGACCCAGTACTTC. Its translation: CASSPPSRQETQYF.

This clone was picked up one time. The chain joins TRBV2 to TRBJ2-4, with D perhaps TRBD1 (5 bases). This CDR3 is built from 13 residues. The germline V gene encodes CDR1 SNHLY and CDR2 FYNNEI. With 8 bases removed from V and 1 base from J, the gap between germline ends came to 9 bases. CDR3 sequence (DNA): TGTGCCAGCCACAGGTGGGCCAAAAACATTCAGTACTTC. Translated, it gives CASHRWAKNIQYF.

The rearrangement links TRBV7-2 to TRBJ1-5; D may be TRBD1 (6 bases). V lost 1 base and J 5 bases, leaving 12 bases between the germline ends. Germline values: CDR1 SGHTA, CDR2 FQGNSA. The CDR3 is 15 amino acids. The DNA for the CDR3 is TGTGCCAGCAGCTTAGAGGGGGACACTGATCAGCCCCAGCATTTT. Protein sequence: CASSLEGDTDQPQHF.

The V call is TRBV6-1, the J call TRBJ2-7; 7 bases map to TRBD1. CDR1 is MNHNS, CDR2 SASEGT, per germline. Unmatched junction bases numbered 8, after V lost 6 bases and J lost 0 bases. The CDR3 loop spans 15 amino acids. Here the CDR3 DNA reads TGTGCCAGCAGGTTGGGACAGTTGAGCTCCTACGAGCAGTACTTC. It encodes CASRLGQLSSYEQYF.

The rearrangement uses TRBV7-2 and TRBJ2-3; tentative D call: TRBD1 (6 bases). The germline CDR1 and CDR2 sequences are SGHTA and FQGNSA. The CDR3 covers 15 residues. The V gene lost 2 bases and the J gene lost 4 bases, with 13 bases spanning the gap. The CDR3 nucleotides read TGTGCCAGCAGCTTAAGGACAGTAACGGCAGATACGCAGTATTTT. Encoded protein: CASSLRTVTADTQYF.

This clone was detected a few times. V is TRBV29-1 and J is TRBJ1-1; TRBD1 might be the D (6 bases). The germline CDR1 and CDR2 sequences are SQVTM and ANQGSEA. The length of the CDR3 is 11 residues. V was shortened by 6 bases and J by 5 bases, with 10 bases between the two germline ends. The CDR3, as DNA: TGCAGCGTAACAGGGCAAACTGAAGCTTTCTTT. This sequence encodes CSVTGQTEAFF.

This chain connects TRBV5-1 to TRBJ2-5; 11 nucleotides agree with TRBD2. CDR1 and CDR2 from the germline V gene are SGHRS and YFSETQ. J lost 4 bases, V lost 9 bases, and 14 bases had no gene match. CDR3 length equals 16 residues. The CDR3 DNA is TGCGCCACTAGGTTAACGGGGACTAGCGGCGGAGAGACCCAGTACTTC. Translating gives CATRLTGTSGGETQYF.

J is TRBJ1-2 and V is TRBV7-2; no firm D call. V was trimmed by 1 base and J by 8 bases, leaving 5 bases between them. The germline CDR1 and CDR2 sequences are SGHTA and FQGNSA. The CDR3 contains 11 residues. CDR3 loop: CASSLVLGYTF. In DNA form, the CDR3 reads TGTGCCAGCAGCTTAGTCTTGGGCTACACCTTC.

The count of this clone is one. Here the CDR3 reads CASSLTARGDTEAFF. CDR3 nucleotide sequence: TGTGCCAGCTCACTCACGGCCCGGGGTGATACTGAAGCTTTCTTT. The J gene is TRBJ1-1, the V gene TRBV18, with D uncertain. CDR1 is KGHSH and CDR2 is LQKENI in the germline V gene. V lost 4 bases, J lost 5 bases, and 17 bases lay in between. This CDR3 has 15 amino acids.